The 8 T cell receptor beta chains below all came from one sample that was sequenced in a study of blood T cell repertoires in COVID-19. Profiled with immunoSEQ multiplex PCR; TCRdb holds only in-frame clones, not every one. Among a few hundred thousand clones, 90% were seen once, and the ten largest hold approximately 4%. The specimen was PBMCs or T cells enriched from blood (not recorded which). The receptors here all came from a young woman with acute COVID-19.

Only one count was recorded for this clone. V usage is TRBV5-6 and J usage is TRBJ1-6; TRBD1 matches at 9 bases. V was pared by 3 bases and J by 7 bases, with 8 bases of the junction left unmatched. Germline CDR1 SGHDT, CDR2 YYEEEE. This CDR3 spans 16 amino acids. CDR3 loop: CASSSLGQGRNSPLHF. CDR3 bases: TGTGCCAGCAGCTCCCTGGGACAGGGAAGGAATTCACCCCTCCACTTT.

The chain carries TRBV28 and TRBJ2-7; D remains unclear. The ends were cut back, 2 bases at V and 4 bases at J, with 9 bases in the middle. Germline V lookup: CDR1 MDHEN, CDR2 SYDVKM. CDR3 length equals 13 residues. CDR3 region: CASSLLSRYEQYF. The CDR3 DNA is TGTGCCAGCAGTTTACTTTCCCGGTACGAGCAGTACTTC.

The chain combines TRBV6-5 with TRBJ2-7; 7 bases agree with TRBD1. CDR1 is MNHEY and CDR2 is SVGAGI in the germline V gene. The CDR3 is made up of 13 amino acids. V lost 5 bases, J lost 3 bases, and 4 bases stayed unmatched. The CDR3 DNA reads TGTGCCAGCAGTCGGGACAGAAGCTACGAGCAGTACTTC. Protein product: CASSRDRSYEQYF.

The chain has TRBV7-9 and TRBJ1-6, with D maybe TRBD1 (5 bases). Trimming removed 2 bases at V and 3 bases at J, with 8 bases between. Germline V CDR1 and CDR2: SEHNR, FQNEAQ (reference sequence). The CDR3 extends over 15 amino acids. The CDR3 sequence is CASSLPGVYNSPLHF. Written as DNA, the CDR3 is TGTGCCAGCAGCTTACCGGGGGTCTATAATTCACCCCTCCACTTT.

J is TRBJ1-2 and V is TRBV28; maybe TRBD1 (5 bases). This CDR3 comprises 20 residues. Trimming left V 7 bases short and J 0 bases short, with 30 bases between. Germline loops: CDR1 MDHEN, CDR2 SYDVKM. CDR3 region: CASTIRSGWGDRKANYGYTF. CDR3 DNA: TGTGCCAGCACCATCAGGTCCGGGTGGGGGGATCGGAAGGCTAACTATGGCTACACCTTC.

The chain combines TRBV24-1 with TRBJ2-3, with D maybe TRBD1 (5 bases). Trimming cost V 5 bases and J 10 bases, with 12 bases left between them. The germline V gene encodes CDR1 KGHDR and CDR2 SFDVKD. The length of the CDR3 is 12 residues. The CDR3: CATSAPGSAQYF. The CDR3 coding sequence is TGTGCCACCAGTGCCCCAGGGTCAGCGCAGTATTTT.

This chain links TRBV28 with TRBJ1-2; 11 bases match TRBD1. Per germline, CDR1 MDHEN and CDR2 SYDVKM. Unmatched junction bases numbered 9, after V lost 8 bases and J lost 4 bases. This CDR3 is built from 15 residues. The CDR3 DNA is TGTGCCAGCGGATCGGGACAGGGGGACGGCTATGGCTACACCTTC. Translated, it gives CASGSGQGDGYGYTF.

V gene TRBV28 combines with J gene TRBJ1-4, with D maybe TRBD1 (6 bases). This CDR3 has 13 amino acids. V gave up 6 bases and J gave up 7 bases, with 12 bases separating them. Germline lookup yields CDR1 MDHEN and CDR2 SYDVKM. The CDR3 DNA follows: TGTGCCAGCAGCTTGCCGGACAGTGAAAAACTGTTTTTT. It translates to CASSLPDSEKLFF.